These 20 T cell receptor beta chains originate from one sample sequenced in a study of T cells in women clearing cervical HPV infection (dated by TCRdb to the late 2010s). The library was prepared using the immunoSEQ multiplex PCR assay. The table comes from immuneACCESS by way of TCRdb, which keeps in-frame sequences with V and J called. Part of the clones is missing from these tables; in studies checked, under half for an unresolved V gene and the rest for unknown reasons. In this sample's table one finds about 26,000 clones. Of the sample, 11% falls within the top ten clones. The sample comprised blood buffy coat. All receptors come from a woman aged 18-69 years with a cervical HPV16 infection that either progressed to CIN3+ or cleared (not recorded which).

As regards this clone: Read coverage stops 3 residues before the CDR3 terminus; the germline J gene supplies the remainder. The chain uses TRBV18 and TRBJ1-2; maybe TRBD1 (5 bases). The CDR3 spans 15 residues. Germline CDR1 reads KGHSH; CDR2 reads LQKENI. This chain's CDR3 is CASSPKGSSTDTYTF. Incomplete CDR3 DNA: TGTGCCAGCTCACCTAAGGGGTCCTCCACAGATACC.

A word on this clone: Read coverage stops 3 residues before the CDR3 terminus; the germline J gene supplies the remainder. The rearrangement uses TRBV7-2 and TRBJ2-7, with D maybe TRBD2 (6 bases). This CDR3 spans 14 amino acids. V was pared by 1 base and J by 6 bases, with 13 bases between. Germline lookup yields CDR1 SGHTA and CDR2 FQGNSA. Here the CDR3 reads CASSLVRGTGEQYF. Partial CDR3 DNA: TGTGCCAGCAGCTTAGTTCGGGGGACTGGCGAG.

Regarding this clone: The junction shows a germline mismatch at one end, possibly a read error. The CDR3 reads CACSLRTKNTEAFF. The part of the CDR3 DNA that was read is TGTGCCTGCAGCCTAAGGACAAAGAACACTGAA. The chain recombines TRBV7-2 with TRBJ1-1; maybe TRBD1 (5 bases). Read data end 3 residues before the CDR3 end; the end is taken from the germline J gene. Per germline, CDR1 SGHTA and CDR2 FQGNSA. The CDR3 is 14 amino acids. The full variable domain, its missing parts supplied by reference TRBV7-2 and TRBJ1-1, is GAGVSQSPSNKVTEKGKDVELRCDPISGHTALYWYRQSLGQGLEFLIYFQGNSAPDKSGLPSDRFSAERTGGSVSTLTIQRTQQEDSAVYLCACSLRTKNTEAFFGQGTRLTVV.

As concerns this clone: The sequence runs out 3 residues before the end of the CDR3; the remainder is reconstructed from the germline J gene. The chain recombines TRBV7-3 with TRBJ2-5, with 11 bases matching TRBD2. CDR1 is SGHTA, CDR2 FQGTGA, per germline. The CDR3 is made up of 15 amino acids. V was pared by 5 bases and J by 0 bases, with 2 bases of the junction left unmatched. The part of the CDR3 DNA that was read is TGTGCCAGCAGCATACTAGCGGGAGACCAAGAGACC. Amino acid sequence: CASSILAGDQET. The CDR3 as a whole reads CASSILAGDQETQYF.

Regarding this clone: Read data end 3 residues before the CDR3 end; the end is taken from the germline J gene. The V gene is TRBV19, the J gene TRBJ1-1; D is possibly TRBD1 (6 bases). The germline gives CDR1 LNHDA, CDR2 SQIVND (reference sequence). This CDR3 has 11 amino acids. The sequenced part of the CDR3 DNA is TGTGCCAGTATAAGACAGGATTCG. Translating gives CASIRQDS. The whole CDR3 sequence reads CASIRQDSAFF.

Details on this clone: With the read ending 3 residues before the CDR3 end, the germline J gene is used to fill in that end. This chain uses TRBV5-5 with TRBJ2-7, with 7 bases aligning to TRBD1. Trimming cost V 2 bases and J 6 bases; bases outside gene matches: 2. Germline V gives CDR1 SGHKS, CDR2 YYEKEE (reference sequence). There are 12 residues in the CDR3. The sequenced CDR3 bases are TGTGCCAGCAGCTTATCAGGGGGCGAG. Translation: CASSLSGGE. The full CDR3 reads CASSLSGGEQYF. The whole variable domain, filled in from reference TRBV5-5 and TRBJ2-7, reads DAGVTQSPTHLIKTRGQQVTLRCSPISGHKSVSWYQQVLGQGPQFIFQYYEKEERGRGNFPDRFSARQFPNYSSELNVNALLLGDSALYLCASSLSGGEQYFGPGTRLTVT.

Turning to this clone: The read finishes 3 residues shy of the CDR3 end, and the germline J gene is used to complete it. This sequence joins TRBV30 and TRBJ2-3; weak D call: TRBD2 (6 bases). Germline V lookup: CDR1 GTSNPN, CDR2 SVGIG (reference sequence). This CDR3 has 13 residues. This CDR3 reads CAWSGGVAQTQYF. CDR3 DNA (partial): TGTGCCTGGAGTGGGGGGGTCGCACAGACG.

Comments on this clone: Sequence at one end of the junction differs from germline and may be a read error. Incomplete CDR3 DNA: TGCGCCAGCAGCCAAGAAGGGTCGACGGGACTAACTAACGAG. Its protein is CASSQEGSTGLTNE. The whole CDR3 reads CASSQEGSTGLTNEQYF. V and J are TRBV4-2 and TRBJ2-7; 7 bases align to TRBD2. The CDR3 end falls 3 residues outside the read, so it is completed with the germline J gene. The CDR3 is 17 residues long. Germline CDR1 reads LGHNA; CDR2 reads YNFKEQ.

Regarding this clone: The sequenced fragment ends 3 residues before the CDR3 boundary, so the rest is inferred from the germline J gene. This rearrangement joins TRBV6-2 or TRBV6-3 to TRBJ2-3, with a weak D call TRBD2 (5 bases). The CDR3 extends over 17 amino acids. Germline CDR1 MNHEY, CDR2 SVGEGT. The CDR3 loop is CASRPEADNFLIETQYF. The sequenced CDR3 bases are TGTGCCAGCAGACCGGAGGCCGACAATTTTCTCATAGAGACG.

As for this clone: The read ends 3 residues before the CDR3 terminus; that terminus is restored from the germline J gene. The chain uses TRBV27 and TRBJ2-5; 9 bases map to TRBD1. The CDR3 runs to 16 residues. The V gene's germline CDR1 is MNHEY and CDR2 SMNVEV (reference sequence). V shed 5 bases, J shed 3 bases, and the junction held 10 bases outside the gene matches. The DNA read from the CDR3 is TGTGCCAGCAGTATATTCACCGGGACAGGGAAAGAGACC. It is translated as CASSIFTGTGKET. The entire CDR3 protein is CASSIFTGTGKETQYF.

Comments on this clone: Sequencing ends 3 residues short of the CDR3 end; the germline J gene provides the rest. The J gene is TRBJ1-1, the V gene TRBV11-2; weak D call: TRBD1 (5 bases). V was trimmed by 3 bases and J by 5 bases, leaving 13 bases between them. Germline V gives CDR1 SGHAT, CDR2 FQNNGV. The CDR3 extends over 14 amino acids. The CDR3 bases that were read are TGTGCCAGCAGCTTTGATCTGAAGGGGACTGAA. Amino acids: CASSFDLKGTE. The whole CDR3 region reads CASSFDLKGTEAFF. The full variable domain, rest sourced from reference TRBV11-2 and TRBJ1-1, is EAGVAQSPRYKIIEKRQSVAFWCNPISGHATLYWYQQILGQGPKLLIQFQNNGVVDDSQLPKDRFSAERLKGVDSTLKIQPAKLEDSAVYLCASSFDLKGTEAFFGQGTRLTVV.

About this clone itself: The read falls 3 residues short of the CDR3 end, and the missing part is taken from the germline J gene. The chain links TRBV2 to TRBJ2-7; 9 bases line up with TRBD1. This CDR3 contains 15 residues. V was clipped by 4 bases and J by 1 base; unmatched bases: 5. Germline V gene sequence: CDR1 SNHLY, CDR2 FYNNEI. This CDR3 reads CASSVEGQGSYEQYF. Incomplete CDR3 DNA: TGTGCCAGCAGTGTGGAAGGACAGGGGTCCTACGAG.

For this clone: Sequencing ends 3 residues short of the CDR3 end; the germline J gene provides the rest. This chain links TRBV6-2 or TRBV6-3 with TRBJ2-4; TRBD2 matches at 13 bases. The CDR3 extends over 15 amino acids. Per germline, CDR1 MNHEY and CDR2 SVGEGT. The CDR3 bases that were read are TGTGCCAGCAGTGGGACTAGCGGGAACCCGGAGTCT. It specifies CASSGTSGNPES. From start to end, the CDR3 is CASSGTSGNPESQYF.

The chain's CDR3 is CASKSIESGARRETQYF. CDR3 bases read: TGTGCCAGTAAGTCGATCGAGTCAGGGGCCCGGAGAGAGACC. The chain is built from TRBV19 and TRBJ2-5; possibly TRBD1 for D (6 bases). The read ends 3 residues shy of where the CDR3 ends; the end is completed using the germline J gene. The germline gives CDR1 LNHDA, CDR2 SQIVND (reference sequence). Trimming took off 7 bases at V and 4 bases at J, with 25 bases between the two ends. CDR3 size: 17 residues.

A remark on this clone: The CDR3 goes on 3 residues after the read ends, and that part is filled in from the germline J gene. This chain links TRBV10-1 with TRBJ2-3; 9 nucleotides line up with TRBD2. V was clipped by 0 bases and J by 5 bases; unmatched bases: 6. The germline CDR1 and CDR2 sequences are WNHNN and SYGVQD (reference sequence). This CDR3 has 16 amino acids. The sequenced part of the CDR3 DNA is TGCGCCAGCAGTGAGTCGCGACTAGCGGAGGGAGATACG. The encoded protein is CASSESRLAEGDT. The entire CDR3 protein is CASSESRLAEGDTQYF.

In the case of this clone: From the germline J gene comes the end of the CDR3, since the read stops 3 residues before it. V is TRBV19 and J is TRBJ1-5; perhaps TRBD1 as D (6 bases). V was trimmed by 0 bases and J by 6 bases, leaving 12 bases between them. The CDR3 length is 15 residues. Germline lookup yields CDR1 LNHDA and CDR2 SQIVND (reference sequence). CDR3 sequence reads: CASSIEGTIRQPQHF. The CDR3 DNA, read in part, is TGTGCCAGTAGTATAGAAGGGACAATTCGTCAGCCC. Full variable domain (remainder filled in from reference TRBV19 and TRBJ1-5): DGGITQSPKYLFRKEGQNVTLSCEQNLNHDAMYWYRQDPGQGLRLIYYSQIVNDFQKGDIAEGYSVSREKKESFPLTVTSAQKNPTAFYLCASSIEGTIRQPQHFGDGTRLSIL.

Remarks on this clone: The sequenced fragment ends 3 residues before the CDR3 boundary, so the rest is inferred from the germline J gene. This chain joins TRBV19 and TRBJ2-2; D perhaps matches TRBD1 (5 bases). Trimming cost V 7 bases and J 5 bases, with 14 bases left between them. CDR3 length: 14 residues. Germline loops: CDR1 LNHDA, CDR2 SQIVND (reference sequence). The CDR3 DNA, read in part, is TGTGCCAGTAAATCCAGGGAAACGACCGGGGAG. It specifies CASKSRETTGE. The entire CDR3 is CASKSRETTGELFF.

Concerning this clone: The read gets to within 3 residues of the CDR3 end, and the germline J gene fills in the rest. The chain carries TRBV20-1 and TRBJ2-7; D not certain. Germline V gene sequence: CDR1 DFQATT, CDR2 SNEGSKA (reference sequence). This CDR3 has 18 residues. V was trimmed by 0 bases and J by 3 bases, leaving 24 bases between them. Partial CDR3 DNA: TGCAGTGCTAGAGAGGTGCCAACCTCATATTCTTTACACTACGAG. Its protein product is CSAREVPTSYSLHYE. The entire CDR3 protein reads CSAREVPTSYSLHYEQYF.

For this clone: With the read ending 3 residues before the CDR3 end, the germline J gene is used to fill in that end. V usage is TRBV29-1 and J usage is TRBJ1-5, with D possibly being TRBD1 (5 bases). Germline V lookup: CDR1 SQVTM, CDR2 ANQGSEA. The CDR3 totals 15 residues. CDR3 amino acids: CSVEGGTSGTSPQHF. The DNA read from the CDR3 is TGCAGCGTTGAAGGCGGGACTAGCGGCACGAGCCCC.

The sequenced part of the CDR3 DNA is TGTGCCAGCAGCTTAGGGGGGGGCCGCATGAACACTGAA. This sequence encodes CASSLGGGRMNTE. The whole CDR3 sequence is CASSLGGGRMNTEAFF. The chain links TRBV7-8 to TRBJ1-1, with D tentatively TRBD1 (6 bases). Read coverage stops 3 residues before the CDR3 terminus; the germline J gene supplies the remainder. The CDR3 has 16 residues. CDR1 and CDR2 from the germline V gene are SGHVS and FQNEAQ. With 1 base removed from V and 0 bases from J, the gap between germline ends came to 12 bases.